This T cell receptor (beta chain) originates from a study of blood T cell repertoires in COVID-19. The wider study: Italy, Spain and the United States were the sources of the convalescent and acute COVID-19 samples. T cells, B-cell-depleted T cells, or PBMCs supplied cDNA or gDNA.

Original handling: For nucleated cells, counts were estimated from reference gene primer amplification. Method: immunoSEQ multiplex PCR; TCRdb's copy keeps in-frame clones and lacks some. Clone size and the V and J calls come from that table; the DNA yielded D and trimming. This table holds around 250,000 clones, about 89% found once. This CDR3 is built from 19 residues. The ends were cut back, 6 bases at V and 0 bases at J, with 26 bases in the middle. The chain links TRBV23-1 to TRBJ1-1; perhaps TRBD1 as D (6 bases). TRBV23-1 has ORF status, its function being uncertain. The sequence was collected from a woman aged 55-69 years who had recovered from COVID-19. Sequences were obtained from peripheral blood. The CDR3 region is CASSHLGLMGAFVNTEAFF. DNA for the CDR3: TGCGCCAGCAGCCATTTAGGCCTCATGGGGGCCTTCGTGAACACTGAAGCTTTCTTT.